This T cell receptor (beta chain) is drawn from a study of T-cell memory formation after mild COVID-19. Turning to the study itself: The two donors had largely donor-specific TCR clusters. Overall study results and limits: A subset of responding clones appeared in pre-infection memory, suggesting cross-reactive memory joined. Clones contracting across day 15 to 85 had a balanced CD4/CD8 profile; later expanding clones leaned CD4+.

The germline V gene has CDR1 SGHRS and CDR2 YFSETQ. The CDR3 contains 19 residues. Deletions cut 6 bases from V and 0 bases from J, with 25 bases between. With respect to this clonotype: The target antigen is unknown.

Using constant-segment primers, 5'RACE produced TCR alpha and TCR beta cDNA libraries carrying sample barcodes and UMIs. TCRdb re-called the 5' RACE reads with MiXCR, one entry per CDR3 protein. Of roughly 400,000 distinct CDR3 sequences in the sample, roughly 24% were seen once. What was sequenced was PBMCs or a T cell subset sorted from them (not recorded which). The chain is built from TRBV5-1 and TRBJ2-4, with D possibly being TRBD1 or TRBD2 (6 bases each). This receptor was taken from an adult woman who had mild COVID-19 (a few samples of this study predate the infection). Cell type and time point are not known. The CDR3 bases are TGCGCCAGCAACGATCTGGGCAGGGGAGGTCCACTAGCCAAAAACATTCAGTACTTC. Its protein is CASNDLGRGGPLAKNIQYF.